The clone carrying this T cell receptor (beta chain) appeared many times. The antigen is unknown. The CDR3 is made up of 15 amino acids. The germline V gene has CDR1 DFQATT and CDR2 SNEGSKA (reference sequence). Trimming removed 5 bases from V and 2 bases from J, with 19 bases in between. Time point defined: newly diagnosed GD, antithyroid drugs for less than 3 months. Making the TCR library involved RNA that had been extracted from PBMCs. The data derive from a study of regulatory T cells in long-lasting Graves disease. Study conclusions and caveats: Preferential use of TRBV28, TRBJ1-2 and TRBJ2-5 was seen in persistent disease.

In building TCR beta libraries, iRepertoire HTBI primers were used together with Arm-PCR of CDR3 regions. TCRdb analysed the multiplex PCR reads with MiXCR anew, one entry per CDR3 protein. The repertoire consists of hundreds of thousands of distinct CDR3 sequences, with roughly 15% occurring once and the leading ten covering just under 25%. The same data also contributed to another study, on T cells in Graves' hyperthyroidism and ophthalmopathy. As that study records: In the first-round RT-PCR of the TCR CDR3, the HTBI primer set was used. In the blood, most expanded thyroid clonotypes above 0.001 appeared as well.

Sequencing used peripheral blood mononuclear cells (PBMCs), obtained at new diagnosis, from a patient treated with antithyroid drugs. This rearrangement joins TRBV20-1 to TRBJ2-7; tentatively, D is TRBD1 (5 bases). This TCR was recovered from a woman in her forties or fifties with Graves disease. The CDR3 sequence: CSADRRVGNPYEQYF. The CDR3 DNA reads TGCAGTGCTGACAGACGGGTAGGAAATCCCTACGAGCAGTACTTC.